Shown below are 19 T cell receptor beta chains from a single sample sequenced in a study of shared clonotypes between healthy human individuals. Assay: immunoSEQ multiplex PCR; the TCRdb copy retains only in-frame clones and omits some. The sample records around 700,000 clones, roughly 72% being singletons. Specimen: memory CD4+ T cells sorted from blood. Indicated subset: CD45RA-negative fraction. The receptors were sampled from a woman in her twenties or thirties in good health.

DNA for the CDR3: TGCGCCAGCTCCCGGGCTAGCGGGAAATCCTACAATGAGCAGTTCTTC. Translation gives CASSRASGKSYNEQFF. V is TRBV10-1 and J is TRBJ2-1; the match to TRBD2 covers 9 bases. Looked up from germline, CDR1 is WNHNN and CDR2 is SYGVQD (reference sequence). The CDR3 covers 16 residues. Trimming cost V 8 bases and J 1 base; bases outside gene matches: 9.

A word on this clone: A read error may be the cause here, since a much bigger clone is one base away. Other nucleotide sequences in the sample specify the same CDR3. The gene calls are TRBV28 and TRBJ2-5; 8 nucleotides line up with TRBD2. CDR1 is MDHEN and CDR2 is SYDVKM in the germline V gene. Germline trimming cut 4 bases from V and 2 bases from J; bases unmatched to any gene: 6. CDR3 length: 15 residues. The CDR3 here is CASSSPGLGQETQYF. The DNA of the CDR3 is TGTGCCAGCAGTTCACCGGGACTAGGACAAGAGACCCAGTACTTC.

The rearrangement joins TRBV11-1 to TRBJ2-1; 8 nucleotides match TRBD2. The germline V gene encodes CDR1 SGHAT and CDR2 FQDESV (reference sequence). The CDR3 length is 15 residues. Germline trimming cut 2 bases from V and 5 bases from J; bases unmatched to any gene: 5. CDR3 coding DNA: TGTGCCAGCAGCTTAAAGCTAGCGGGCGACAATGAGCAGTTCTTC. It yields the protein CASSLKLAGDNEQFF.

Concerning this clone: A read error likely explains this, since a far larger clone differs by one base. The same CDR3 can be traced to other DNA sequences in this sample. The chain has TRBV28 and TRBJ2-7; D call uncertain. Trimming stripped 2 bases from V and 4 bases from J, with 3 bases between. Germline CDR1 and CDR2: MDHEN and SYDVKM. The CDR3 consists of 11 residues. The CDR3 DNA follows: TGTGCCAGCAGTTTACAATACGAGCAGTACTTC. This codes for CASSLQYEQYF.

The chain links TRBV2 to TRBJ2-7; D is possibly TRBD2 (7 bases). The V gene's germline CDR1 is SNHLY and CDR2 FYNNEI. The V end was cut by 7 bases, the J end by 4 bases, with 17 bases between. The CDR3 is made up of 14 amino acids. CDR3 sequence: CASTEGGGRYEQYF. The CDR3, as DNA: TGTGCCAGCACCGAAGGGGGGGGAAGATACGAGCAGTACTTC.

J is TRBJ2-3 and V is TRBV19; possibly TRBD1 or TRBD2 for D (5 bases each). The germline V gene encodes CDR1 LNHDA and CDR2 SQIVND (reference sequence). This CDR3 spans 13 amino acids. Trimming took 7 bases from V and 7 from J, leaving 15 bases between them. The CDR3 bases are TGTGCCAGTACCGGGGACGCGGTACATACGCAGTATTTT. Its protein product is CASTGDAVHTQYF.

This clone appeared a few times. Different DNA sequences within this sample yield the same CDR3. The J gene is TRBJ2-5, the V gene TRBV18, with 14 bases aligning to TRBD2. Looked up from germline, CDR1 is KGHSH and CDR2 is LQKENI. With V trimmed by 4 bases and J by 1 base, 8 bases remained unmatched. CDR3 length equals 18 residues. The CDR3 region has the DNA TGTGCCAGCTCACGCGGGACTAGCGGGAGTGGGGGCCAAGAGACCCAGTACTTC. It is translated as CASSRGTSGSGGQETQYF.

The chain is built from TRBV2 and TRBJ1-3; D perhaps matches TRBD1 (5 bases). The CDR3 consists of 15 residues. V was trimmed by 4 bases and J by 4 bases, leaving 14 bases between them. Looked up from germline, CDR1 is SNHLY and CDR2 is FYNNEI. The CDR3 loop is CASSGDPPGGNTIYF. CDR3 coding DNA: TGTGCCAGCAGTGGGGACCCCCCGGGAGGAAACACCATATATTTT.

The chain employs TRBV7-9 and TRBJ2-1, with D maybe TRBD2 (5 bases). Trimming stripped 3 bases from V and 6 bases from J, with 15 bases between. Germline values: CDR1 SEHNR, CDR2 FQNEAQ (reference sequence). This CDR3 region has 15 residues. The CDR3 nucleotides are TGTGCCAGCAGCTTCGACGGAGGTATACGCAATGAGCAGTTCTTC. This encodes CASSFDGGIRNEQFF.

The gene calls are TRBV6-5 and TRBJ2-2; perhaps TRBD1 as D (5 bases). Trimming pared 2 bases from V and 5 bases from J, leaving 15 bases between. The CDR3 runs to 16 residues. From germline, CDR1 is MNHEY and CDR2 SVGAGI. CDR3 residues: CASSYLFDRVTGELFF. As DNA, the CDR3 is TGTGCCAGCAGTTACCTTTTCGACAGAGTGACCGGGGAGCTGTTTTTT.

The chain carries TRBV7-9 and TRBJ2-5; TRBD1 is a possible D gene (5 bases). Trimming removed 8 bases from V and 3 bases from J, with 10 bases in between. This CDR3 is 12 amino acids long. Germline V CDR1 and CDR2: SEHNR, FQNEAQ (reference sequence). The CDR3 is CASRWGEETQYF. DNA of the CDR3: TGTGCCAGCCGGTGGGGCGAAGAGACCCAGTACTTC.

The genes are TRBV20-1 and TRBJ2-5; D gene ambiguous. The J call is in doubt because the DNA end fits TRBJ2-7 better. Germline CDR1 reads DFQATT; CDR2 reads SNEGSKA (reference sequence). This CDR3 spans 11 amino acids. The CDR3: CSARDHYEQYF. For the CDR3, the DNA is TGCAGTGCTAGGGATCACTACGAGCAGTACTTC.

This clone was seen only once. The chain has TRBV14 and TRBJ2-3, with D maybe TRBD1 (6 bases). The CDR3 is made up of 16 amino acids. CDR1 SGHDN and CDR2 FVKESK come from the germline V gene. The ends were cut back, 1 base at V and 2 bases at J, with 13 bases in the middle. The DNA for the CDR3 is TGTGCCAGCAGCCAAGTTGGTGGGGGCCTCACAGATACGCAGTATTTT. This sequence encodes CASSQVGGGLTDTQYF.

The V call is TRBV18, the J call TRBJ2-1, with 8 bases that match TRBD2. Germline V gene sequence: CDR1 KGHSH, CDR2 LQKENI. The CDR3 extends over 15 amino acids. The V gene end was trimmed by 0 bases and the J gene end by 7 bases; junction bases not matched to a gene: 5. In DNA form, the CDR3 reads TGTGCCAGCTCACCACCGACGGGAGGGGAAAATGAGCAGTTCTTC. It codes for CASSPPTGGENEQFF.

V is TRBV20-1 and J is TRBJ2-7; D gene ambiguous. The germline CDR1 and CDR2 sequences are DFQATT and SNEGSKA (reference sequence). Trimming stripped 7 bases from V and 9 bases from J, with 13 bases between. The CDR3 is 10 amino acids. The CDR3 is CSVLSNWQYF. The CDR3 bases are TGCAGTGTCCTAAGCAACTGGCAGTACTTC.

V gene TRBV19 combines with J gene TRBJ2-7; D is uncertain. Germline V gene lookup returns CDR1 LNHDA and CDR2 SQIVND (reference sequence). The CDR3 contains 16 residues. Trimming took 1 base from V and 0 from J, leaving 13 bases between them. CDR3 residues: CASSIASGVDSYEQYF. CDR3 in DNA: TGTGCCAGTAGTATAGCGTCTGGGGTCGACTCCTACGAGCAGTACTTC.

About this clone: The sample carries other DNA sequences with the same CDR3. The V call is TRBV5-4, the J call TRBJ1-1, with D perhaps matching TRBD1 (5 bases). V lost 4 bases to trimming and J lost 1 base, with 5 bases between them. The CDR3 has 12 residues. Germline CDR1 reads SGHNT; CDR2 reads YYREEE (reference sequence). In DNA, the CDR3 is TGTGCCAGCAGCAGGGGGAACACTGAAGCTTTCTTT. It specifies CASSRGNTEAFF.

The chain has TRBV25-1 and TRBJ2-6, with D possibly matching TRBD2 (5 bases). The CDR3 extends over 16 amino acids. Per germline, CDR1 MGHDK and CDR2 SYGVNS. Trimming shortened V by 4 bases and J by 4 bases, and 14 bases separated the two germline ends. The CDR3 here is CASSALLGDGANVLTF. In DNA form, the CDR3 reads TGTGCCAGCAGTGCCCTACTAGGTGACGGGGCCAACGTCCTGACTTTC.

The chain has TRBV18 and TRBJ2-1; D gene ambiguous. Trimming removed 4 bases from V and 5 bases from J, with 9 bases in between. CDR1 and CDR2 from the germline V gene are KGHSH and LQKENI. This CDR3 comprises 13 residues. The CDR3 sequence: CASSLSDDNEQFF. DNA for the CDR3: TGTGCCAGCTCACTTTCGGACGACAATGAGCAGTTCTTC.